These 19 T cell receptor beta chains were all obtained from the same sample, sequenced in a study of early T cells in non-severe SARS-CoV-2 infection. TCRdb called the 5' RACE reads again in MiXCR, with one record for every CDR3 protein. The sample records roughly 61,000 distinct CDR3 sequences, roughly 10% being singletons. The sequenced material came from whole blood. Receptors originate from an adult who was a healthcare worker with PCR-confirmed SARS-CoV-2 infection or an uninfected control (not recorded which).

V gene TRBV2 combines with J gene TRBJ2-3; unclear D gene. Germline loops: CDR1 SNHLY, CDR2 FYNNEI. CDR3 length equals 16 residues. V was shortened by 5 bases and J by 1 base, with 16 bases between the two germline ends. The CDR3 loop is CASSLRIAVGTDTQYF. CDR3 nucleotide sequence: TGTGCCAGCAGTCTGAGGATTGCGGTGGGCACAGATACGCAGTATTTT.

This clonotype was observed at least ten times. The chain carries TRBV7-9 and TRBJ2-3, with 10 bases fitting TRBD2. The V gene's germline CDR1 is SEHNR and CDR2 FQNEAQ (reference sequence). This CDR3 is 15 amino acids long. V trimming: 6 bases; J trimming: 5 bases; junction bases outside the gene matches: 8. CDR3 residues: CASREPGLALDTQYF. The CDR3 DNA follows: TGTGCCAGCAGGGAGCCGGGACTAGCGCTAGATACGCAGTATTTT.

This clonotype was detected ten times or more. The chain joins TRBV7-2 to TRBJ2-7; perhaps TRBD2 as D (6 bases). CDR3 length: 15 amino acids. Germline CDR1 and CDR2: SGHTA and FQGNSA. V dropped 5 bases and J dropped 2 bases, with 16 bases sitting between them. CDR3 nucleotide sequence: TGTGCCAGCAGCCGATGGGCAGGAGGGGCCTACGAGCAGTACTTC. Translation: CASSRWAGGAYEQYF.

Judged by abundance, this clonotype is medium-sized. The chain is built from TRBV11-2 and TRBJ1-1; 9 nucleotides line up with TRBD1. Germline-derived CDR1 and CDR2 are SGHAT and FQNNGV. Unmatched junction bases numbered 9, after V lost 4 bases and J lost 6 bases. The CDR3 covers 15 residues. The CDR3 is CASSSPSDRGAEAFF. As DNA, the CDR3 is TGTGCCAGCAGCTCGCCCTCCGACAGGGGGGCTGAAGCTTTCTTT.

The chain employs TRBV29-1 and TRBJ1-1; a possible D gene is TRBD1 (6 bases). In germline, CDR1 is SQVTM, CDR2 ANQGSEA. The CDR3 extends over 15 amino acids. Trimming cost V 4 bases and J 1 base, with 16 bases left between them. This chain's CDR3 is CSVGRSTTGNTEAFF. CDR3 DNA: TGCAGCGTTGGCAGATCGACGACAGGGAACACTGAAGCTTTCTTT.

This clonotype was observed many times. The J gene is TRBJ1-2, the V gene TRBV7-8, with TRBD1 as a possible D gene (6 bases). CDR3 length equals 13 residues. The V end lost 6 bases, the J end lost 4 bases, and 12 bases lay between the germline ends. Germline V gene sequence: CDR1 SGHVS, CDR2 FQNEAQ. CDR3 in amino acids: CASRPGDTYGYTF. In nucleotides, the CDR3 is TGTGCCAGCAGACCAGGGGATACCTATGGCTACACCTTC.

This clonotype was seen at least ten times. The gene calls are TRBV7-2 and TRBJ2-1; D remains unclear. Trimming shortened V by 5 bases and J by 9 bases, and 11 bases separated the two germline ends. The CDR3 length is 12 residues. Germline values: CDR1 SGHTA, CDR2 FQGNSA. CDR3 loop: CASSPFIVEQFF. The CDR3, as DNA: TGTGCCAGCAGCCCCTTTATCGTTGAGCAGTTCTTC.

The chain has TRBV7-9 and TRBJ1-1; D is unclear. Trimming cost V 6 bases and J 5 bases, with 13 bases left between them. From germline, CDR1 is SEHNR and CDR2 FQNEAQ (reference sequence). The CDR3 contains 13 residues. CDR3 bases: TGTGCCAGCAGGTCCCACTGGAAGACTGAAGCTTTCTTT. Residues: CASRSHWKTEAFF.

This clonotype has just a few counts. V and J are TRBV5-1 and TRBJ1-2; D remains unclear. In germline, CDR1 is SGHRS, CDR2 YFSETQ. Trimming cost V 0 bases and J 8 bases, with 11 bases left between them. The CDR3 totals 13 residues. CDR3 amino acids: CASSLDSRRGYTF. The DNA for the CDR3 is TGCGCCAGCAGCTTGGACAGCCGGAGAGGCTACACCTTC.

The rearrangement uses TRBV12-3 or TRBV12-4 and TRBJ1-2, with a possible D match to TRBD1 (6 bases). The CDR3 has 14 amino acids. V was pared by 6 bases and J by 4 bases, with 15 bases between. CDR3 in DNA: TGTGCCAGCAGCCGTACAGGGCGCGCCTATGGCTACACCTTC. It yields the protein CASSRTGRAYGYTF.

In its sample, this clonotype was seen a few times. The chain uses TRBV20-1 and TRBJ2-1; perhaps D is TRBD1 or TRBD2 (5 bases each). Trimming took off 0 bases at V and 8 bases at J, with 14 bases between the two ends. Germline V gives CDR1 DFQATT, CDR2 SNEGSKA (reference sequence). The CDR3 contains 14 residues. In nucleotides, the CDR3 is TGCAGTGCTAGAGATTCCTCACCGGGACATGAGCAGTTCTTC. Protein: CSARDSSPGHEQFF.

This clonotype was seen repeatedly, ten times or more. V is TRBV29-1 and J is TRBJ2-7, with D possibly being TRBD2 (7 bases). This CDR3 spans 13 amino acids. Germline V gives CDR1 SQVTM, CDR2 ANQGSEA. V shed 4 bases and J shed 6 bases, with 16 bases lying between them. CDR3 residues: CSVAGTGGREQYF. CDR3 bases: TGCAGCGTTGCCGGGACGGGGGGCCGCGAGCAGTACTTC.

This clonotype was picked up many times. This sequence joins TRBV6-2 or TRBV6-3 and TRBJ2-7; D is uncertain. CDR3 length: 12 amino acids. V lost 6 bases and J lost 2, with 8 bases in between. CDR1 is MNHEY and CDR2 is SVGEGT in the germline V gene. This chain's CDR3 is CASSRTPYEQYF. The CDR3 DNA reads TGTGCCAGCAGCCGGACCCCCTACGAGCAGTACTTC.

This clonotype was seen repeatedly, ten times or more. V and J are TRBV3-1 and TRBJ2-4; TRBD2 agrees at 10 bases. Germline V lookup: CDR1 LGHDT, CDR2 YNNKEL (reference sequence). Germline trimming cut 3 bases from V and 7 bases from J; bases unmatched to any gene: 9. The CDR3 contains 16 residues. The CDR3 here is CASSHLPSGRGNIQYF. For the CDR3, the DNA is TGTGCCAGCAGCCACTTACCTAGCGGGAGAGGGAACATTCAGTACTTC. Using reference TRBV3-1 and TRBJ2-4 for the parts outside the CDR3, the full variable domain is DTAVSQTPKYLVTQMGNDKSIKCEQNLGHDTMYWYKQDSKKFLKIMFSYNNKELIINETVPNRFSPKSPDKAHLNLHINSLELGDSAVYFCASSHLPSGRGNIQYFGAGTRLSVL.

The V call is TRBV3-1, the J call TRBJ2-1, with a weak D call TRBD1 (5 bases). In germline, CDR1 is LGHDT, CDR2 YNNKEL (reference sequence). Trimming cost V 0 bases and J 8 bases, with 17 bases left between them. The CDR3 is made up of 16 amino acids. The CDR3 coding sequence is TGTGCCAGCAGCCAAGATCGGGCTTGGTTAGGGGATGAGCAGTTCTTC. Amino acid sequence: CASSQDRAWLGDEQFF.

This clonotype was picked up many times. The rearrangement uses TRBV20-1 and TRBJ1-2; 7 nucleotides match TRBD1. J lost 1 base, V lost 5 bases, and 4 bases had no gene match. Germline values: CDR1 DFQATT, CDR2 SNEGSKA (reference sequence). CDR3 length: 13 residues. CDR3 in amino acids: CSALTGNNYGYTF. DNA for the CDR3: TGCAGTGCTTTGACAGGGAATAACTATGGCTACACCTTC.

This clonotype has a handful of counts. The rearrangement uses TRBV7-2 and TRBJ2-1, with 10 nucleotides matching TRBD2. V shed 7 bases, J shed 6 bases, and the junction held 6 bases outside the gene matches. The germline gives CDR1 SGHTA, CDR2 FQGNSA. This CDR3 comprises 14 residues. CDR3: CASTQREGFNEQFF. As DNA, the CDR3 is TGTGCCAGCACCCAGCGGGAGGGCTTCAATGAGCAGTTCTTC.

There are many counts of this clonotype. Here the CDR3 DNA reads TGTGCCAGCCGGTTAGCGGGAGCTTTGGAGCAGTACTTC. The encoded protein is CASRLAGALEQYF. This sequence joins TRBV7-9 and TRBJ2-7; 9 bases line up with TRBD2. The CDR3 extends over 13 amino acids. The trim removed 8 bases at V and 7 bases at J, leaving 9 bases unmatched. Germline V gene lookup returns CDR1 SEHNR and CDR2 FQNEAQ (reference sequence). The whole variable domain, filled in from reference TRBV7-9 and TRBJ2-7, reads DTGVSQNPRHKITKRGQNVTFRCDPISEHNRLYWYRQTLGQGPEFLTYFQNEAQLEKSRLLSDRFSAERPKGSFSTLEIQRTEQGDSAMYLCASRLAGALEQYFGPGTRLTVT.

This clonotype has a handful of counts. The rearrangement links TRBV29-1 to TRBJ1-2; no definite D call. The CDR3 loop spans 12 amino acids. Germline CDR1 is SQVTM and CDR2 is ANQGSEA. V dropped 3 bases and J dropped 5 bases, with 10 bases sitting between them. The CDR3 DNA reads as TGCAGCGTTGAGGAGGGTGGATATGGCTACACCTTC. Amino acid sequence: CSVEEGGYGYTF.